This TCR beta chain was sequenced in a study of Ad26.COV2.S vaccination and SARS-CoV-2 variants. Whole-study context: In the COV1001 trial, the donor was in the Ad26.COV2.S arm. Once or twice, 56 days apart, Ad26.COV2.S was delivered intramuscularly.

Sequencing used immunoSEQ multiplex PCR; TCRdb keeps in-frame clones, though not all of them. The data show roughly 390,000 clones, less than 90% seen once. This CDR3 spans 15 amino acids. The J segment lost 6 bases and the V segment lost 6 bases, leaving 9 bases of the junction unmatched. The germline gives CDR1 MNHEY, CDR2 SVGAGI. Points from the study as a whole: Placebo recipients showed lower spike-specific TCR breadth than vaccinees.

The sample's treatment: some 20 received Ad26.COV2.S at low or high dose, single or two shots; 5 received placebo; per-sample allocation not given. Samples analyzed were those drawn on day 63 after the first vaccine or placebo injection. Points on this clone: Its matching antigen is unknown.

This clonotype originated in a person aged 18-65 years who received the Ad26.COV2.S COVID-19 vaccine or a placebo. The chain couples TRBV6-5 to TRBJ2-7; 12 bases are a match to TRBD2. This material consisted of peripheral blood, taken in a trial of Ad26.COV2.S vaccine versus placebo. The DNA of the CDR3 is TGTGCCAGCAGCGCTAGCGGGGGGGATAGGGGCGAGCAGTACTTC. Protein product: CASSASGGDRGEQYF.